The T cell receptor (beta chain) described here comes from a study of blood T cell repertoires in COVID-19. The length of the CDR3 is 16 residues. Germline CDR1 LGHDT, CDR2 YNNKEL (reference sequence). Trimming removed 2 bases from V and 8 bases from J; junction bases left unmatched: 3. As processed by the authors: Estimation of nucleated cell counts was performed using reference gene primer amplification. Clones were read by immunoSEQ multiplex PCR, and TCRdb kept only the in-frame ones, dropping some. Clonal size and the V and J genes are those of that table, whereas D and trimming came from the DNA. Among 99,000 or so clones listed, roughly 76% were seen once.

The chain combines TRBV3-1 (or the pseudogene TRBV3-2) with TRBJ2-2; 15 bases map to TRBD2. The sample was peripheral blood. The sequence was collected from a woman aged 70-85 years with acute or convalescent COVID-19. CDR3 DNA sequence: TGTGCCAGCAGCCAAAGGACTAGCGGGGGGGCTGGGGAGCTGTTTTTT. Its protein product is CASSQRTSGGAGELFF.